This paragraph covers one T cell receptor beta chain sequence. Its target is unknown. The sample originates from a study of cytomegalovirus exposure and HLA in healthy donors. Measured with immunoSEQ multiplex PCR; TCRdb has only the in-frame clones, and not every one. Counted here are about 340,000 clones, roughly 85% occurring once; the ten biggest clones make up around 0.8%. Germline values: CDR1 SQVTM, CDR2 ANQGSEA. With 4 bases removed from V and 6 bases from J, the gap between germline ends came to 8 bases. This CDR3 region has 11 residues. The study, taken as a whole, reports: TCR sequences were mostly rare, though some public TCRs occurred in many donors. First-cohort TCR clusters were later found to tend to co-occur in the approximately 120 validation repertoires.

Sequencing was done on a sample of PBMCs. This sequence joins TRBV29-1 and TRBJ2-3; D is undetermined. The sequence was collected from a young woman in good health and CMV-seronegative. CDR3 sequence reads: CSVAVSDTQYF. The CDR3 DNA follows: TGCAGCGTTGCTGTTTCGGATACGCAGTATTTT.